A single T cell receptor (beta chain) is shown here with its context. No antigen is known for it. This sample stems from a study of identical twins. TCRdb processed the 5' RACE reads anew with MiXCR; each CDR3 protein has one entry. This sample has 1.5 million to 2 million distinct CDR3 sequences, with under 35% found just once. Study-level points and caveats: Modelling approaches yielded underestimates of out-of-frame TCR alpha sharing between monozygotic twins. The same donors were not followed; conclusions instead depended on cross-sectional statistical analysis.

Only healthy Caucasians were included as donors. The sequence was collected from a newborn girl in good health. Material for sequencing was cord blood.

CDR3 sequence reads: CASSQDASQGRYNSPLHF. The CDR3 bases are TGTGCCAGCAGCCAAGACGCGTCGCAGGGGCGTTATAATTCACCCCTCCACTTT. The chain combines TRBV3-1 with TRBJ1-6; possibly TRBD1 for D (6 bases). V lost 0 bases to trimming and J lost 4 bases, with 16 bases between them. The CDR3 runs 18 residues. The germline V gene has CDR1 LGHDT and CDR2 YNNKEL (reference sequence).